This T cell receptor (beta chain) was captured in a study of follicular helper T cells after annual influenza vaccination. Indicated time point: 2014-2015 season, pre-vaccination. V was trimmed by 0 bases and J by 1 base, leaving 18 bases between them. The germline CDR1 and CDR2 sequences are LNHDA and SQIVND (reference sequence). This CDR3 region has 18 residues. TCRB sequencing was done at Survey resolution level. Sequencing was performed with immunoSEQ multiplex PCR; in TCRdb, only in-frame clones are kept and a portion is missing. Here the sample spans approximately 15,000 clones, roughly 80% being singletons.

The clonotype was recovered from an adult who received the influenza vaccine. The V and J genes are TRBV19 and TRBJ1-1; no firm D call. The sample here was CXCR5- memory CD4+ T cells sorted from blood, taken on the day of influenza vaccination. The CDR3 coding sequence is TGTGCCAGTAGTATAGATTACGACGGACGAAGTAGGAACACTGAAGCTTTCTTT. Translated, it gives CASSIDYDGRSRNTEAFF.